This T cell receptor beta chain came from a study of blood T cell repertoires in COVID-19. Source study methods: By means of reference gene primer amplification, nucleated cell counts were estimated. Produced via immunoSEQ multiplex PCR; TCRdb's table is partial and in-frame only. V and J calls and clone size follow that table, whereas D and trimming were derived from the DNA. The table records some 290,000 clones, 90% of them present only once. Between the trimmed V and J ends, which lost 7 bases and 6 bases, there was a span of 16 bases. Germline loops: CDR1 SGHRS, CDR2 YFSETQ. The CDR3 length is 13 residues.

This sequence joins TRBV5-1 and TRBJ1-2, with D possibly TRBD1 on 6 matching bases. The material sequenced was peripheral blood. The receptor comes from a woman between 40 and 55 years old with COVID-19, enrolled during active disease. CDR3 region: CASVNTGGHGYTF. The CDR3 nucleotides are TGCGCCAGCGTAAACACCGGGGGGCATGGCTACACCTTC.